One sample yielded the 10 T cell receptor beta chains listed below, sequenced in a study of blood T cell repertoires in COVID-19. Libraries were prepared by immunoSEQ multiplex PCR; TCRdb keeps only in-frame clonotypes and omits some of them. This sample has over 150,000 clones; 65% to 85% occur once, and the top ten carry around 3.5%. Sample: peripheral blood. All receptors derive from a woman aged 80 or over with acute or convalescent COVID-19.

The rearrangement joins TRBV19 to TRBJ2-1, with 8 bases lining up with TRBD2. V was pared by 4 bases and J by 12 bases, with 14 bases of the junction left unmatched. Germline-derived CDR1 and CDR2 are LNHDA and SQIVND (reference sequence). The CDR3 loop spans 15 amino acids. This CDR3 is CASSSPGTSTSRQFF. CDR3 in DNA: TGTGCCAGTAGTAGCCCCGGGACTAGTACGTCTCGGCAGTTCTTC.

This clone showed up just once. CDR3 region: CASSQILNTGELFF. The CDR3 region has the DNA TGTGCCAGCAGCCAAATCCTCAACACCGGGGAGCTGTTTTTT. The chain employs TRBV16 and TRBJ2-2; D unclear. Germline-derived CDR1 and CDR2 are KGHSY and FQNENV. Trimming stripped 2 bases from V and 2 bases from J, with 6 bases between. The CDR3 covers 14 residues.

This rearrangement joins TRBV4-3 to TRBJ1-5; D gene uncertain. CDR3 length equals 14 residues. Germline CDR1 and CDR2: LGHNA and YSLEER. Trimming took 0 bases from V and 6 from J, leaving 9 bases between them. DNA of the CDR3: TGCGCCAGCAGCCAAGACAGACTGGTTCAGCCCCAGCATTTT. Its protein is CASSQDRLVQPQHF.

This chain joins TRBV28 and TRBJ1-5; TRBD1 is a possible D gene (5 bases). Germline CDR1 and CDR2: MDHEN and SYDVKM. Trimming shortened V by 1 base and J by 0 bases, and 10 bases separated the two germline ends. The CDR3 is made up of 16 amino acids. The chain's CDR3 is CASSLSLGGSNQPQHF. Here the CDR3 DNA reads TGTGCCAGCAGTTTATCTCTGGGGGGTAGCAATCAGCCCCAGCATTTT.

V and J are TRBV9 and TRBJ1-5; 7 bases map to TRBD1. Germline assignment: CDR1 SGDLS and CDR2 YYNGEE. V dropped 4 bases and J dropped 4; count of bases not matched to a gene: 8. This CDR3 is built from 15 residues. The CDR3, as DNA: TGTGCCAGCAGCCGCGAAGACAGGGAAAATCAGCCCCAGCATTTT. Its protein product is CASSREDRENQPQHF.

V and J are TRBV5-8 and TRBJ2-2; 8 bases fit TRBD1. CDR1 and CDR2 (germline): SGHTS, YDEGEE. The V and J ends lost 7 bases and 2 bases, in that order; junction bases with no gene match: 4. The CDR3 consists of 14 residues. CDR3 loop: CASFAGGNTGELFF. CDR3 DNA sequence: TGTGCCAGCTTTGCAGGGGGCAACACCGGGGAGCTGTTTTTT. The full variable domain, rest sourced from reference TRBV5-8 and TRBJ2-2, is EAGVTQSPTHLIKTRGQQATLRCSPISGHTSVYWYQQALGLGLQFLLWYDEGEERNRGNFPPRFSGRQFPNYSSELNVNALELEDSALYLCASFAGGNTGELFFGEGSRLTVL.

The chain recombines TRBV19 with TRBJ1-1; D might be TRBD1 (5 bases). CDR3 length equals 16 residues. With 4 bases removed from V and 5 bases from J, the gap between germline ends came to 20 bases. The V gene's germline CDR1 is LNHDA and CDR2 SQIVND (reference sequence). DNA for the CDR3: TGTGCCAGTAGTAATCATACAACCCGAAGGGGTACTGAAGCTTTCTTT. Its translation: CASSNHTTRRGTEAFF.

Only a few counts were recorded for this clone. The chain is built from TRBV7-9 and TRBJ1-1; a weak D match, TRBD1 (5 bases). The CDR3 sequence is 15 residues long. V was clipped by 5 bases and J by 3 bases, with 16 bases between them. CDR1 and CDR2 from the germline V gene are SEHNR and FQNEAQ (reference sequence). DNA for the CDR3: TGTGCCAGCAGCGCGAGAGGTTCGGGGGACACTGAAGCTTTCTTT. Protein product: CASSARGSGDTEAFF.

This clone was seen a single time. J is TRBJ1-1 and V is TRBV10-3; perhaps TRBD1 as D (5 bases). The germline V gene encodes CDR1 ENHRY and CDR2 SYGVKD. This CDR3 has 13 residues. V dropped 0 bases and J dropped 8 bases, with 10 bases sitting between them. This CDR3 reads CAISESTGSEAFF. In DNA form, the CDR3 reads TGTGCCATCAGTGAGTCTACAGGCTCAGAAGCTTTCTTT.

The rearrangement uses TRBV18 and TRBJ1-2; D call uncertain. V gave up 5 bases and J gave up 8 bases, with 18 bases separating them. This CDR3 has 14 amino acids. Germline V gene sequence: CDR1 KGHSH, CDR2 LQKENI. CDR3 region: CASSEDYKSGGYTF. The CDR3, as DNA: TGTGCCAGCTCAGAGGACTACAAGTCGGGAGGCTACACCTTC.